Shown below are 15 T cell receptor beta chains from a single sample sequenced in a study of blood T cell repertoires in COVID-19 (dated by TCRdb to the early 2020s). The library came from the immunoSEQ multiplex PCR assay. In TCRdb, the immuneACCESS table is reduced to in-frame sequences with V and J assigned. These tables do not hold every clone; where another copy was compared, an unresolved V gene accounts for under half, and the others remain unexplained. The sample table contains over 40,000 clones; only one count was recorded for approximately 88% of them. The biggest ten clones account for over 25% of the sample. The sequenced material came from peripheral blood. These receptors were taken from a human donor in a cohort sampled during active COVID-19.

The chain links TRBV7-6 to TRBJ2-6; TRBD1 matches 7 bases. This CDR3 has 16 amino acids. Trimming removed 8 bases from V and 2 bases from J; junction bases left unmatched: 9. CDR1 is SGHVS, CDR2 FNYEAQ, per germline. The CDR3 DNA is TGTGCCAGCGGCGAGGGGGCGGCCCCTGGGGCCAACGTCCTGACTTTC. Its protein product is CASGEGAAPGANVLTF.

This clone was counted only a few times. The rearrangement uses TRBV9 and TRBJ2-2, with 7 bases matching TRBD2. V dropped 3 bases and J dropped 0; count of bases not matched to a gene: 11. The CDR3 covers 18 residues. From germline, CDR1 is SGDLS and CDR2 YYNGEE. CDR3 bases: TGTGCCAGCAGCGACCCCCTCGGGAGGCCCCCGAACACCGGGGAGCTGTTTTTT. Translation: CASSDPLGRPPNTGELFF.

CDR3 residues: CASSLAAMETETQYF. In nucleotides, the CDR3 is TGTGCCAGCAGCTTAGCGGCCATGGAGACGGAGACCCAGTACTTC. The chain employs TRBV7-9 and TRBJ2-5; D unclear. Germline CDR1 reads SEHNR; CDR2 reads FQNEAQ (reference sequence). CDR3 size: 15 residues. Between the trimmed V and J ends, which lost 0 bases and 5 bases, there was a span of 13 bases.

This clone occurred once. DNA of the CDR3: TGTGCCAGCAGCCAGCGGCCAGCGGGGGCCCATGGAGAGACCCAGTACTTC. This gives the protein CASSQRPAGAHGETQYF. This chain links TRBV7-2 with TRBJ2-5; 8 positions match TRBD2. V lost 5 bases, J lost 4 bases, and 15 bases stayed unmatched. This CDR3 is 17 amino acids long. CDR1 and CDR2 from the germline V gene are SGHTA and FQGNSA.

This chain connects TRBV3-1 (or the pseudogene TRBV3-2) to TRBJ2-5; TRBD1 might be the D (6 bases). Trimming pared 0 bases from V and 3 bases from J, leaving 11 bases between. This CDR3 contains 15 residues. Germline-derived CDR1 and CDR2 are LGHDT and YNNKEL (reference sequence). CDR3 amino acids: CASSQDQGQEETQYF. CDR3 DNA: TGTGCCAGCAGCCAAGATCAGGGACAAGAAGAGACCCAGTACTTC.

The chain has TRBV30 and TRBJ1-1; tentatively, D is TRBD1 (6 bases). Trimming shortened V by 4 bases and J by 0 bases, and 12 bases separated the two germline ends. This CDR3 spans 14 amino acids. Germline V CDR1 and CDR2: GTSNPN, SVGIG (reference sequence). In DNA form, the CDR3 reads TGTGCCTGGACCGTGACAGGAATGAACACTGAAGCTTTCTTT. Translated, it gives CAWTVTGMNTEAFF. Using reference TRBV30 and TRBJ1-1 for the parts outside the CDR3, the full variable domain is SQTIHQWPATLVQPVGSPLSLECTVEGTSNPNLYWYRQAAGRGLQLLFYSVGIGQISSEVPQNLSASRPQDRQFILSSKKLLLSDSGFYLCAWTVTGMNTEAFFGQGTRLTVV.

The chain joins TRBV7-2 to TRBJ1-5; TRBD1 aligns across 7 bases. In germline, CDR1 is SGHTA, CDR2 FQGNSA. The CDR3 has 14 amino acids. V lost 5 bases and J lost 5; bases outside the gene matches: 6. The CDR3 DNA follows: TGTGCCAGCAGCCCTACAGGGGTCGATCAGCCCCAGCATTTT. Its protein product is CASSPTGVDQPQHF.

This CDR3 reads CASSPQGARGYTF. The CDR3 coding sequence is TGTGCCAGCAGTCCTCAGGGGGCGAGGGGCTACACCTTC. The rearrangement links TRBV27 to TRBJ1-2; 8 bases line up with TRBD1. This CDR3 has 13 amino acids. The V gene's germline CDR1 is MNHEY and CDR2 SMNVEV (reference sequence). V was clipped by 5 bases and J by 8 bases; unmatched bases: 7.

The chain links TRBV7-3 to TRBJ2-5, with D possibly TRBD2 on 6 matching bases. The length of the CDR3 is 15 residues. Germline V gene lookup returns CDR1 SGHTA and CDR2 FQGTGA. Trimming shortened V by 3 bases and J by 4 bases, and 15 bases separated the two germline ends. The DNA of the CDR3 is TGTGCCAGCAGCTTGGGGGGTGGAGGTGGAGAGACCCAGTACTTC. Amino acid sequence: CASSLGGGGGETQYF.

V and J are TRBV11-2 and TRBJ2-4; TRBD1 is a possible D gene (7 bases). CDR1 is SGHAT, CDR2 FQNNGV, per germline. CDR3 length: 17 amino acids. Trimming took 0 bases from V and 9 from J, leaving 21 bases between them. The CDR3: CASSLDFQMTQGGIQYF. CDR3 sequence (DNA): TGTGCCAGCAGCTTAGATTTCCAGATGACCCAGGGGGGCATTCAGTACTTC.

The rearrangement uses TRBV3-1 (or the pseudogene TRBV3-2) and TRBJ1-3; 9 positions match TRBD1. The CDR3 totals 15 residues. The germline V gene has CDR1 LGHDT and CDR2 YNNKEL (reference sequence). V was clipped by 4 bases and J by 2 bases; unmatched bases: 3. The CDR3 bases are TGTGCCAGCAGCCGGGACAGGGACACTGGAAACACCATATATTTT. Translated: CASSRDRDTGNTIYF.

V usage is TRBV7-2 and J usage is TRBJ2-2; D might be TRBD2 (6 bases). This CDR3 is built from 15 residues. Germline V gives CDR1 SGHTA, CDR2 FQGNSA. V gave up 7 bases and J gave up 3 bases, with 15 bases separating them. CDR3 loop: CASTPGGADTGELFF. The CDR3 DNA reads TGTGCCAGCACCCCCGGGGGAGCGGACACCGGGGAGCTGTTTTTT.

V and J are TRBV11-3 and TRBJ2-5, with 11 bases that match TRBD2. V was clipped by 4 bases and J by 4 bases; unmatched bases: 8. There are 16 residues in the CDR3. CDR1 SGHNT and CDR2 YENEEA come from the germline V gene. CDR3 in DNA: TGTGCCAGCAGCTCACCACTAGCGGGAGCCTCAGAGACCCAGTACTTC. Translation: CASSSPLAGASETQYF.

The V and J genes are TRBV7-3 and TRBJ2-3; maybe TRBD2 (5 bases). This CDR3 spans 14 amino acids. V shed 0 bases and J shed 3 bases, with 7 bases lying between them. In germline, CDR1 is SGHTA, CDR2 FQGTGA. The CDR3 DNA reads TGTGCCAGCAGCTTAACTAGCGTTACAGATACGCAGTATTTT. Amino acids: CASSLTSVTDTQYF.

The CDR3 here is CASSFTNTGELFF. CDR3 nucleotide sequence: TGTGCCAGCAGTTTCACGAACACCGGGGAGCTGTTTTTT. V usage is TRBV12-3 or TRBV12-4 and J usage is TRBJ2-2; D gene ambiguous. The CDR3 is 13 residues long. The ends were cut back, 3 bases at V and 0 bases at J, with 2 bases in the middle.